This T cell receptor beta chain was captured by sequencing in a study of T cell responses to AZD1222 COVID-19 vaccine. Study-level results: Across spike, vaccine-associated CD4 TCRs were found, dominant at 160-218 and 743-854. Clonal diversity may have been underestimated in mostly white British donors.

CDR1 and CDR2 from the germline V gene are SGHVS and FQNEAQ. The CDR3 loop spans 15 amino acids. V was trimmed by 2 bases and J by 6 bases, leaving 16 bases between them. Some clones are missing from TCRdb's copy, which holds only in-frame ones; the method was immunoSEQ multiplex PCR. Of more than 150,000 clones in the sample, approximately 92% were seen once. Points on this clone: The target antigen is unknown.

The TCR originated in an adult in good health. The V and J genes are TRBV7-8 and TRBJ1-1; possible D gene TRBD1, 5 bases. The sample was peripheral blood, taken on day 0 of AZD1222 vaccination. CDR3 DNA sequence: TGTGCCAGCAGCTTACGAGTTATTGGAGGGGCTGAAGCTTTCTTT. This sequence encodes CASSLRVIGGAEAFF.